These T cell receptor beta chains were read from a single sample in a study of molecular identifiers for immune sequencing clone quantification. TCRdb recomputed calls from the PCR reads with MiXCR, one row per CDR3 protein. The sample has hundreds of thousands of distinct CDR3 sequences; about 25% are singletons. The sample was naive CD8+ T cells from blood, with Jurkat cell RNA spiked in. Source of these receptors: a human donor in good health. Some libraries in this study had Jurkat cell RNA spiked in. Each CDR3 is given with its conserved first and last residue. D genes are given only for firm matches. For some rows the clone size is stated as once, few or many, or as a class when expanded; others skip it.

D gene,clone size,J gene,V gene,CDR3 protein
TRBD2,few,TRBJ2-7,TRBV12-3/TRBV12-4,CASSFGGSTEQYF
-,-,TRBJ1-5,TRBV4-1,CASSQDSGAHQPQHF
-,-,TRBJ1-5,TRBV4-1,CASSQSLNRPQHF
-,few,TRBJ1-2,TRBV5-6,CASSGGQVLAFGYTF
TRBD2,few,TRBJ2-3,TRBV7-6,CASSSTSGGFSTDTQYF
TRBD2,-,TRBJ2-2,TRBV19,CASRGTSANTGELFF
-,few,TRBJ1-3,TRBV28,CASSPATESSGNTIYF
-,-,TRBJ1-1,TRBV2,CASTPALGDVRNTEAFF
-,many,TRBJ2-2,TRBV6-1,CASSESPQVIWYTGELFF
TRBD1,-,TRBJ1-1,TRBV7-9,CASSWGQPEAFF